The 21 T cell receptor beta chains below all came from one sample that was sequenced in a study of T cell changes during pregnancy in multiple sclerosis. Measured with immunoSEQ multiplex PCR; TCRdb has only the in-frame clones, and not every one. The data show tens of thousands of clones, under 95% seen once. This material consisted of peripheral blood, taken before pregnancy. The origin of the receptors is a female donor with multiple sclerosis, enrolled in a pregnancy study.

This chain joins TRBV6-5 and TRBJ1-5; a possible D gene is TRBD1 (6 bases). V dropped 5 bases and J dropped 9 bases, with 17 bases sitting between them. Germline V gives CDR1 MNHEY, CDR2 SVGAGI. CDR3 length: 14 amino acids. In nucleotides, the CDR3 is TGTGCCAGCAGTGCCGACAGGCTCTTAGGGCCCCAGCATTTT. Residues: CASSADRLLGPQHF.

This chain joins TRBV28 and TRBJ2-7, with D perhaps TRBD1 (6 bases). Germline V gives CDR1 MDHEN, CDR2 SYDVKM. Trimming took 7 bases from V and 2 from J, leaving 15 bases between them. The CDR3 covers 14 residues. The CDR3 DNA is TGTGCCAGCACAGAATTAAGGACAGCCTACGAGCAGTACTTC. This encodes CASTELRTAYEQYF.

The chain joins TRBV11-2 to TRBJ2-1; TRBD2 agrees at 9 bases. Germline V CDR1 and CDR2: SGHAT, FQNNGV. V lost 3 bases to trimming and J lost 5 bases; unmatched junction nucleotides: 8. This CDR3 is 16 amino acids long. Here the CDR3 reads CASSFGLAGPDNEQFF. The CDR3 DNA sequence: TGTGCCAGCAGCTTCGGGCTAGCGGGACCCGACAATGAGCAGTTCTTC. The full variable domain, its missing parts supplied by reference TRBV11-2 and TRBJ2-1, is EAGVAQSPRYKIIEKRQSVAFWCNPISGHATLYWYQQILGQGPKLLIQFQNNGVVDDSQLPKDRFSAERLKGVDSTLKIQPAKLEDSAVYLCASSFGLAGPDNEQFFGPGTRLTVL.

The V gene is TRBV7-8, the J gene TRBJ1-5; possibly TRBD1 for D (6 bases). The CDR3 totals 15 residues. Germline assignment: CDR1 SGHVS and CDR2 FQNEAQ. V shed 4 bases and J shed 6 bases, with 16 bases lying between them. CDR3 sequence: CASSSAGGAGQPQHF. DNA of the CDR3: TGTGCCAGCAGCTCCGCCGGGGGGGCGGGTCAGCCCCAGCATTTT.

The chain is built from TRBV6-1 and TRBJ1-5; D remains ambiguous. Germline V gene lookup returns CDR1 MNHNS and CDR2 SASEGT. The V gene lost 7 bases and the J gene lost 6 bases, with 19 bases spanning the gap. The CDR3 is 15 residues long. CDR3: CASKAGWDVRQPQHF. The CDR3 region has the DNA TGTGCCAGCAAGGCGGGGTGGGATGTCCGTCAGCCCCAGCATTTT.

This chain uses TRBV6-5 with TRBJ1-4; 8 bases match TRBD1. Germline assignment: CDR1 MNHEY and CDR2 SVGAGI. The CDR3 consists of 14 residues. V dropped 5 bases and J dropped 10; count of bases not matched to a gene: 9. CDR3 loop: CASSATGGLVKLFF. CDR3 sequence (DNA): TGTGCCAGCAGTGCAACAGGGGGACTGGTAAAACTGTTTTTT.

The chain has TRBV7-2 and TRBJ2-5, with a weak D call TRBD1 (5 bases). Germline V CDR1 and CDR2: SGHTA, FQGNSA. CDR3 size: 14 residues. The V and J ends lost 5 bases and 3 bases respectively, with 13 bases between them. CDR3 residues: CASSRQPDKETQYF. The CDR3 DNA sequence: TGTGCCAGCAGCCGACAGCCCGATAAAGAGACCCAGTACTTC.

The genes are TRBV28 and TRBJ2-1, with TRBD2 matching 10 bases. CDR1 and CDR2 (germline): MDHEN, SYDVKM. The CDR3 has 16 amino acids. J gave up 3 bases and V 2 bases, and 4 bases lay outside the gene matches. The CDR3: CASSLPGLADYNEQFF. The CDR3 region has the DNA TGTGCCAGCAGTTTACCCGGACTAGCGGACTACAATGAGCAGTTCTTC.

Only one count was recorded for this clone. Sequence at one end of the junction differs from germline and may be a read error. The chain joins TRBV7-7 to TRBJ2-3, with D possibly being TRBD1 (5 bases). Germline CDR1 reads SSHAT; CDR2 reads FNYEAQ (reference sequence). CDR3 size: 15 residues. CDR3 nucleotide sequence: TGTGCTAGCAGCTTATCTGACAGTAGCACAGATACGCAGTATTTT. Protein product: CASSLSDSSTDTQYF.

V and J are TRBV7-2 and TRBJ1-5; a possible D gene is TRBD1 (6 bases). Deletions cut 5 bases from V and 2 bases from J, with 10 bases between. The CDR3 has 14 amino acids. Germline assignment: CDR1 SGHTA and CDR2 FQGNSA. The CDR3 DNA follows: TGTGCCAGCAGCCCATCAGGGGGCAATCAGCCCCAGCATTTT. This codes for CASSPSGGNQPQHF.

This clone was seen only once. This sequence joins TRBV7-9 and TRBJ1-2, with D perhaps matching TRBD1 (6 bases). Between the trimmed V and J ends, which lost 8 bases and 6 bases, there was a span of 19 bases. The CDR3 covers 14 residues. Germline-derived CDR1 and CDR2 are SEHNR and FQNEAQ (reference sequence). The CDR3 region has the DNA TGTGCCAGCTTCGACTCCAGAGGGGGGGATGGCTACACCTTC. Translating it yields CASFDSRGGDGYTF. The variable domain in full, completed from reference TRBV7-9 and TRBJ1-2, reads DTGVSQNPRHKITKRGQNVTFRCDPISEHNRLYWYRQTLGQGPEFLTYFQNEAQLEKSRLLSDRFSAERPKGSFSTLEIQRTEQGDSAMYLCASFDSRGGDGYTFGSGTRLTVV.

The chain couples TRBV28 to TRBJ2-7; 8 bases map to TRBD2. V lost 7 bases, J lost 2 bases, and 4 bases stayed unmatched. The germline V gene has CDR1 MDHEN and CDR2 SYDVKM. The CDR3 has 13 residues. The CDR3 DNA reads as TGTGCCAGCAACTTAGCGGGGACCTACGAGCAGTACTTC. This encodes CASNLAGTYEQYF.

The CDR3 DNA follows: TGTGCCAGCAGTGACAAGGGACTAGCGGGTGAGCAGTTCTTC. Amino acid sequence: CASSDKGLAGEQFF. The chain carries TRBV6-4 and TRBJ2-1, with 12 bases aligning to TRBD2. The germline CDR1 and CDR2 sequences are MRHNA and SNTAGT. The CDR3 consists of 14 residues. Trimming took 2 bases from V and 9 from J; bases not matched to a gene: 2.

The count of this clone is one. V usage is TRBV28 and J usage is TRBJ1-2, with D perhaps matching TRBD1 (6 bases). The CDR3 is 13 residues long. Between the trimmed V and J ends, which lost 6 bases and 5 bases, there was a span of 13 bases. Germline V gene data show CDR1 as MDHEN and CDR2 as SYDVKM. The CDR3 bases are TGTGCCAGCAGCGCTGACAGGAGTTATGGCTACACCTTC. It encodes CASSADRSYGYTF.

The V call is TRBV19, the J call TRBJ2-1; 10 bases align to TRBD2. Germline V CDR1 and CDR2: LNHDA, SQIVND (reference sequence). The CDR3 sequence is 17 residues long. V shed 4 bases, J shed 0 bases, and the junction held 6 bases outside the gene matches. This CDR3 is CASSTRTSGSSYNEQFF. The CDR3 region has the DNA TGTGCCAGTAGTACTAGGACTAGCGGTAGCTCCTACAATGAGCAGTTCTTC.

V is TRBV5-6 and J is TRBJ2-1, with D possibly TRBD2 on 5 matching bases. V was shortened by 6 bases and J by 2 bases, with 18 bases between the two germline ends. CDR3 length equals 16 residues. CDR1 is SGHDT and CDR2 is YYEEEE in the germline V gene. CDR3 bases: TGTGCCAGCACCCTGGTCGGGGTAAGCACCTACAATGAGCAGTTCTTC. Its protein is CASTLVGVSTYNEQFF.

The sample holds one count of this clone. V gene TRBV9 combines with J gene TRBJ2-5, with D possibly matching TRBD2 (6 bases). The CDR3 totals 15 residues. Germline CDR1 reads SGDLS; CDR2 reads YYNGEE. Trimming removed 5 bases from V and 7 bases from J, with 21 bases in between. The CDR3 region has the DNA TGTGCCAGCAGACCTCCGGGACTCCCAGGCGGGACCCAGTACTTC. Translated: CASRPPGLPGGTQYF.

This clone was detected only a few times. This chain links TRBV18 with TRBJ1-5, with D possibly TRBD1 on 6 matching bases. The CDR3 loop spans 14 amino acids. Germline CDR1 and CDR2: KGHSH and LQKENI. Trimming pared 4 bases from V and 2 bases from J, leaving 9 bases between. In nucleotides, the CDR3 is TGTGCCAGCTCACAGGGGGTTGGCAATCAGCCCCAGCATTTT. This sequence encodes CASSQGVGNQPQHF.

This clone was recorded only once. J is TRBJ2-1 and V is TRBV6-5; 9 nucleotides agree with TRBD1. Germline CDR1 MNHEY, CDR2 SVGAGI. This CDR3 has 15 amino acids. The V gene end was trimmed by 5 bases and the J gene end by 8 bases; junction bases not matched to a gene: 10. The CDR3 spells CASSRGQGLTDEQFF. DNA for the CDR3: TGTGCCAGCAGTCGGGGACAGGGTTTGACGGATGAGCAGTTCTTC.

Here the CDR3 DNA reads TGCAGGAACAGGGGGCGGCCTGAAGCTTTCTTT. It yields the protein CRNRGRPEAFF. The chain uses TRBV29-1 and TRBJ1-1, with 9 positions matching TRBD1. CDR3 size: 11 residues. The germline gives CDR1 SQVTM, CDR2 ANQGSEA.

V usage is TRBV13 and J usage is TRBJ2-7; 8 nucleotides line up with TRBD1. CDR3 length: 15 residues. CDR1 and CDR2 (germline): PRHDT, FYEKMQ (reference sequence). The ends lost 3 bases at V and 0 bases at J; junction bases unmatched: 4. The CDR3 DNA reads TGTGCCAGCAGCTTCGGGGACAGGAGCTCCTACGAGCAGTACTTC. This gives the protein CASSFGDRSSYEQYF. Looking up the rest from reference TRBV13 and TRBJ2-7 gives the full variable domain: AAGVIQSPRHLIKEKRETATLKCYPIPRHDTVYWYQQGPGQDPQFLISFYEKMQSDKGSIPDRFSAQQFSDYHSELNMSSLELGDSALYFCASSFGDRSSYEQYFGPGTRLTVT.